Below, one TCR beta chain is given with its context. With V trimmed by 0 bases and J by 1 base, 8 bases remained unmatched. CDR3 length: 18 residues. Germline V gives CDR1 LGHNA, CDR2 YNFKEQ. Sequencing used immunoSEQ multiplex PCR; TCRdb keeps in-frame clones, though not all of them. The sample shows over 110,000 clones, about nine tenths of them seen only once. The data originate from a study of control samples from healthy donors and cancer patients. The rearrangement uses TRBV4-2 and TRBJ2-2, with TRBD2 matching 7 bases. Sequenced material: blood. The clonotype comes from a man aged 25 to 45 in good health. CDR3 nucleotide sequence: TGTGCCAGCAGCCAAGATTCGGGAGCGGGGCGGAACACCGGGGAGCTGTTTTTT. It codes for CASSQDSGAGRNTGELFF.